This T cell receptor beta chain was recovered during a study of blood T cell repertoires in COVID-19. V gave up 3 bases and J gave up 5 bases, with 7 bases separating them. Germline V CDR1 and CDR2: DFQATT, SNEGSKA (reference sequence). The CDR3 contains 11 residues. Repertoires were generated with immunoSEQ multiplex PCR, while TCRdb's copy carries only in-frame clones and drops some. The sample lists hundreds of thousands of clones; around 90% were seen once. Remarks on this clone: The same CDR3 is also encoded by other DNA sequences in this sample.

The V and J genes are TRBV20-1 and TRBJ1-2; perhaps TRBD1 as D (5 bases). The sample consisted of PBMCs or T cells enriched from blood (not recorded which). This sequence originates from a woman aged 50 to 60 who had recovered from COVID-19. Here the CDR3 DNA reads TGCAGTGCTAGGACAGCTTATGGCTACACCTTC. Residues: CSARTAYGYTF.